Sequencing of this T cell receptor beta chain was carried out in a study of molecular identifiers for immune sequencing clone quantification. Across the study: In replicates, RNA from roughly 21,000 or 96,000 naive CD8 cells was divided five ways and four parts were sequenced.

This CDR3 region has 12 residues. V lost 4 bases to trimming and J lost 9 bases, with 12 bases between them. Looked up from germline, CDR1 is LGHDT and CDR2 is YNNKEL (reference sequence). Each CDR3 protein is one row after TCRdb ran MiXCR on the PCR reads. Of hundreds of thousands of distinct CDR3 sequences in the sample, 25% were seen once. A remark on this clonotype: Antigen: not known. Possible read error: a much larger clone is one base away.

Study-level points and caveats: Over 98% of CMV-specific effector molecules, but under 1% of naive ones, were in clones above 20 copies. Spiked TCR RNA from one Jurkat cell reportedly showed up when mixed among approximately 990,000 naive cells.

In the sort, naive CD8 T cells were defined as CD8+CD4-CCR7+CD45RA+. The rearrangement links TRBV3-1 to TRBJ1-1; D possibly corresponds to TRBD1 (6 bases). Input material: naive CD8+ T cells from blood, with Jurkat cell RNA spiked in. Subset reported: FACS-sorted CD8+CD4-CCR7+CD45RA+ naive T cells. This TCR was sampled from a human donor in good health. Some libraries in this study had Jurkat cell RNA spiked in. The CDR3 nucleotides read TGTGCCAGCAGCCGAGAGGGGGGCAAAGCTTTCTTT. It codes for CASSREGGKAFF.